This TCR beta chain originates from a study of T cell responses to AZD1222 COVID-19 vaccine. Clones were sequenced by immunoSEQ multiplex PCR, and TCRdb holds only the in-frame ones, with some missing. The table has about 200,000 clones, over 85% seen once; the top ten hold less than 4.5%. Study-level points and caveats: After two AZD1222 doses, spike-specific TCR breadth and depth rose versus day 0. Most donors were white British and more were female, and clonal diversity was possibly underestimated.

As regards this clone: Its target is not known.

Germline values: CDR1 MNHEY, CDR2 SMNVEV (reference sequence). With 2 bases removed from V and 3 bases from J, the gap between germline ends came to 13 bases. The CDR3 extends over 15 amino acids. The starting material was peripheral blood, obtained 28 days after the second dose of the MenACWY control vaccine. V gene TRBV27 combines with J gene TRBJ1-2; D is unclear. The TCR was taken from an adult who received the MenACWY meningococcal vaccine as a control. CDR3 nucleotide sequence: TGTGCCAGCAGTTTAGGGAGCGGGGTGGACTATGGCTACACCTTC. Its protein is CASSLGSGVDYGYTF.